This T cell receptor (beta chain) derives from a study of CD8+CD57+ T cells in acquired aplastic anemia. The germline CDR1 and CDR2 sequences are KGHDR and SFDVKD. The CDR3 covers 14 residues. Trimming took off 6 bases at V and 5 bases at J, with 13 bases between the two ends. Genomic DNA acted as the template from which TCR beta VDJ combination and CDR3 sequence profiling were carried out. Each CDR3 protein is one row after TCRdb ran MiXCR on the reads. The sample records approximately 120,000 distinct CDR3 sequences, almost 40% being singletons. Patients included in sequencing had previously demonstrated CD8+CD57+ cell expansion by flow cytometry.

This chain uses TRBV24-1 with TRBJ2-1; D possibly uses TRBD1 or TRBD2 (5 bases each). Sequenced: sorted CD4+, CD8+, or CD8+CD57+ T cells (not recorded which) from PBMCs. The source of this sequence is a human donor with aplastic anemia. The CDR3 DNA reads TGTGCCACCAGTAAGGGCAGAGGGGACAATGAGCAGTTCTTC. Amino acid sequence: CATSKGRGDNEQFF.